Listed here is a single T cell receptor (beta chain). The germline CDR1 and CDR2 sequences are SGHTA and FQGNSA. The CDR3 length is 14 residues. Trimming removed 5 bases from V and 4 bases from J, with 14 bases in between. This entry comes from a study of blood T cell repertoires in COVID-19. Profiled with immunoSEQ multiplex PCR; TCRdb holds only in-frame clones, not every one. The table includes more than 250,000 clones, around nine tenths detected once. The chain combines TRBV7-2 with TRBJ1-1; D is perhaps TRBD1 (5 bases). The receptor was derived from a woman in her forties who had recovered from COVID-19. The sample taken for sequencing was PBMCs or T cells enriched from blood (not recorded which). CDR3 amino acids: CASSPSPGITEAFF. The CDR3 DNA sequence: TGTGCCAGCAGCCCATCCCCAGGGATCACTGAAGCTTTCTTT.